A single T cell receptor (beta chain) is shown here with its context. Its antigen remains unidentified. Sequencing used immunoSEQ multiplex PCR; TCRdb keeps in-frame clones, though not all of them. Of 70,000 or so clones in the sample, approximately 91% are singletons; the top ten hold around 0.31%. This entry belongs to a study of OX40 agonist ivuxolimab in advanced cancers. About the study: The study gave patients intravenous ivuxolimab at 0.01 to 10 mg/kg every 2 weeks. Cancers in dose escalation were hepatocellular, melanoma, renal cell and head and neck. Study outcomes and limitations: At 0.1 to 3.0 mg/kg, clonal expansion of CD4+ and CD8+ blood T cells had occurred by week 6.

Germline CDR1 MNHEY, CDR2 SMNVEV (reference sequence). The germline V and J ends were trimmed by 3 bases and 0 bases, with 6 bases remaining between them. The length of the CDR3 is 14 residues. The source was CD4+ or CD8+ T cells sorted from blood, collected in a trial of the OX40 agonist ivuxolimab. The TCR sequence derives from an adult with an advanced solid tumor such as melanoma, head and neck, liver or kidney cancer. The V gene is TRBV27, the J gene TRBJ1-5; D is unresolved. The CDR3 loop is CASSFLGSNQPQHF. CDR3 DNA sequence: TGTGCCAGCAGTTTTCTCGGTAGCAATCAGCCCCAGCATTTT.